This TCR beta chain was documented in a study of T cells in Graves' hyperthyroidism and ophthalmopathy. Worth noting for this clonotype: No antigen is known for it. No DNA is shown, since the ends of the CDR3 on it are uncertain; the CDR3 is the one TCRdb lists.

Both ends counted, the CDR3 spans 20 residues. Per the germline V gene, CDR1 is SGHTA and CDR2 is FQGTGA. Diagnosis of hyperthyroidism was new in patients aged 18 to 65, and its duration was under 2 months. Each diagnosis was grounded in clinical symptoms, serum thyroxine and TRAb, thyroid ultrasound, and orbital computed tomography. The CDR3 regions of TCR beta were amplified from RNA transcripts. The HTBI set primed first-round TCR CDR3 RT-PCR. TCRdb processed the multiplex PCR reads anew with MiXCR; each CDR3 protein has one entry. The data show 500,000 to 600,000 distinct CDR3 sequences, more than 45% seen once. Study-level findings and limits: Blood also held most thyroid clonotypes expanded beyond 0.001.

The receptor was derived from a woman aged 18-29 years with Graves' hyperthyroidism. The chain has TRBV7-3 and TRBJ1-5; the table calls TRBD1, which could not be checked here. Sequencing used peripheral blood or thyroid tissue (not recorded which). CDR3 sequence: CASSLSVGAGNFLWTRHQHF.